The clone carrying this TCR beta chain appeared a few times. This specimen comes from a study of T-cell memory formation after mild COVID-19. TCRdb re-analysed the 5' RACE reads in MiXCR, keeping a single row per CDR3 protein. The repertoire holds about 190,000 distinct CDR3 sequences, around 19% seen once, with roughly 2.3% in the top ten. Germline CDR1 reads SGDLS; CDR2 reads YYNGEE. Trimming shortened V by 0 bases and J by 7 bases, and 18 bases separated the two germline ends. The CDR3 covers 16 residues. The V call is TRBV9, the J call TRBJ2-3; D uncertain. This receptor was taken from an adult woman who had mild COVID-19 (a few samples of this study predate the infection). Cell type and time point are not known. The source material was PBMCs or a T cell subset sorted from them (not recorded which). CDR3: CASSVGWTETLNTQYF. In DNA form, the CDR3 reads TGTGCCAGCAGCGTAGGTTGGACGGAGACTTTGAATACGCAGTATTTT.